A selection of T cell receptor beta chains follows, all from one sample in a study of shared clonotypes between healthy human individuals. Data came from immunoSEQ multiplex PCR; TCRdb stores just in-frame clones and leaves some out. The data show hundreds of thousands of clones, with around 67% seen just once and 1.5% to 2% held by the top ten. Sample: memory CD4+ T cells sorted from blood. These TCRs come from a woman aged 25-40 years in good health. The CDR3 runs from the conserved cysteine through the conserved F or W. D genes are given only for firm matches. Clone size appears in some rows only: once, few, many, or a class for an expanded clone.

NA	TRBV19	NA	TRBJ2-4	CASSIERTGGSKNIQYF	TGTGCCAGTAGTATAGAAAGGACTGGAGGCAGCAAAAACATTCAGTACTTC
NA	TRBV14	NA	TRBJ2-7	CASSQDLGQPGGPEQYF	TGTGCCAGCAGCCAAGATCTCGGGCAGCCGGGGGGCCCCGAGCAGTACTTC
many	TRBV13	TRBD2	TRBJ2-3	CASSPPGTSRTDTQYF	TGTGCCAGCAGCCCCCCCGGGACTAGCCGCACAGATACGCAGTATTTT
NA	TRBV11-2	NA	TRBJ2-5	CASSYRHQQETQYF	TGTGCCAGCAGCTACCGGCACCAACAAGAGACCCAGTACTTC
NA	TRBV7-9	TRBD2	TRBJ2-5	CASNPGLAGQETQYF	TGTGCCAGCAACCCGGGACTAGCGGGACAAGAGACCCAGTACTTC
NA	TRBV30	NA	TRBJ2-3	CAWSVLGASTDTQYF	TGTGCCTGGAGTGTACTCGGGGCTAGCACAGATACGCAGTATTTT
NA	TRBV5-1	TRBD2	TRBJ2-7	CASSLGLAGGREQYF	TGCGCCAGCAGCTTGGGACTAGCGGGAGGCCGCGAGCAGTACTTC
NA	TRBV7-8	NA	TRBJ2-7	CASSLARAREQYF	TGTGCCAGCAGCTTAGCCAGGGCGCGCGAGCAGTACTTC
many	TRBV25-1	TRBD2	TRBJ2-1	CASSETGGTDEQFF	TGTGCCAGCAGTGAAACGGGAGGGACCGATGAGCAGTTCTTC
NA	TRBV9	NA	TRBJ2-3	CASSVHEKVTQYF	TGTGCCAGCAGCGTACATGAGAAGGTTACGCAGTATTTT
NA	TRBV11-2	NA	TRBJ2-7	CASGPPVDEQYF	TGTGCCAGCGGACCCCCTGTAGACGAGCAGTACTTC
NA	TRBV5-1	NA	TRBJ2-3	CASSFSGTQYF	TGCGCCAGCAGCTTCAGCGGTACGCAGTATTTT
NA	TRBV21-1	NA	TRBJ2-3	CASSKGSRPRGNTDTQYF	TGTGCCAGCAGCAAAGGAAGTCGGCCCCGAGGGAACACAGATACGCAGTATTTT
NA	TRBV11-2	TRBD2	TRBJ2-7	CASSATGLAGAEQYF	TGTGCCAGCAGCGCGACGGGACTAGCGGGAGCCGAGCAGTACTTC
NA	TRBV29-1	NA	TRBJ2-2	CSVGQGSGELFF	TGCAGCGTTGGGCAGGGCTCCGGGGAGCTGTTTTTT
NA	TRBV28	NA	TRBJ1-5	CASSRPTVQPQHF	TGTGCCAGCAGTCGACCGACAGTTCAGCCCCAGCATTTT
few	TRBV10-3	NA	TRBJ2-1	CAVRGADNEQFF	TGTGCCGTACGGGGGGCGGACAATGAGCAGTTCTTC
NA	TRBV27	NA	TRBJ2-2	CASLPGTPITNTGELFF	TGTGCCAGCTTACCCGGGACTCCCATAACAAACACCGGGGAGCTGTTTTTT
NA	TRBV28	TRBD1	TRBJ2-4	CASSPPSGQGLAKNIQYF	TGTGCCAGCAGTCCACCTTCGGGACAGGGATTAGCCAAAAACATTCAGTACTTC
NA	TRBV19	NA	TRBJ2-7	CASSTQGTRSSYEQYF	TGTGCCAGTAGTACTCAGGGGACCCGGAGCTCCTACGAGCAGTACTTC
NA	TRBV5-1	TRBD2	TRBJ2-7	CASSPPGTSDSYEQYF	TGCGCCAGCAGCCCGCCCGGGACTAGCGACTCCTACGAGCAGTACTTC
NA	TRBV28	NA	TRBJ1-5	CASTNGGAGQPQHF	TGTGCCAGCACCAATGGGGGGGCCGGTCAGCCCCAGCATTTT
NA	TRBV7-9	NA	TRBJ1-3	CASSSPRGTATSGNTIYF	TGTGCCAGCAGCTCTCCCCGCGGAACTGCTACCTCTGGAAACACCATATATTTT
NA	TRBV11-2	TRBD1	TRBJ1-1	CASSWRQGENTEAFF	TGTGCCAGCAGCTGGAGACAGGGGGAGAACACTGAAGCTTTCTTT
NA	TRBV27	TRBD1	TRBJ2-7	CASSPLPGQGISYEQYF	TGTGCCAGCAGTCCCCTACCCGGACAGGGGATCTCCTACGAGCAGTACTTC
NA	TRBV6-6	NA	TRBJ2-7	CASSQDGLSYEQYF	TGTGCCAGCAGTCAGGACGGACTCTCCTACGAGCAGTACTTC
NA	TRBV4-1	NA	TRBJ2-1	CASSQGLQNEQFF	TGCGCCAGCAGCCAAGGGTTACAGAATGAGCAGTTCTTC
NA	TRBV7-9	NA	TRBJ1-1	CASSLDRGTGNTEAFF	TGTGCCAGCAGCTTAGACAGAGGGACGGGGAACACTGAAGCTTTCTTT
NA	TRBV15	TRBD2	TRBJ2-1	CATSRVRLAGVNEQFF	TGTGCCACCAGCAGAGTTCGACTAGCGGGAGTTAATGAGCAGTTCTTC
many	TRBV5-1	NA	TRBJ2-1	CASSLDSSSYNEQFF	TGCGCCAGCAGCTTGGACTCTAGCTCCTACAATGAGCAGTTCTTC
once	TRBV28	TRBD1	TRBJ1-5	CASRRATGVGSNQPQHF	TGTGCCAGCAGACGTGCGACAGGGGTGGGAAGCAATCAGCCCCAGCATTTT
NA	TRBV27	TRBD2	TRBJ2-1	CASSLSSTSTEQFF	TGTGCCAGCAGTTTATCCTCGACTAGCACTGAGCAGTTCTTC
NA	TRBV27	NA	TRBJ2-1	CASSSQSGNEQFF	TGTGCCAGCAGTTCCCAGTCGGGCAATGAGCAGTTCTTC
once	TRBV11-2	NA	TRBJ2-2	CASSLSLPGELFF	TGTGCCAGCAGCTTATCATTGCCCGGGGAGCTGTTTTTT
NA	TRBV4-1	TRBD2	TRBJ2-7	CASSQPGRGTYEQYF	TGCGCCAGCAGCCAACCCGGGCGGGGGACCTACGAGCAGTACTTC
NA	TRBV5-4	TRBD1	TRBJ1-5	CASSLQGASNQPQHF	TGTGCCAGCAGCCTCCAGGGGGCAAGCAATCAGCCCCAGCATTTT
NA	TRBV7-9	NA	TRBJ2-7	CASSFPGTASYEQYF	TGTGCCAGCAGCTTCCCCGGGACTGCCTCCTACGAGCAGTACTTC
NA	TRBV4-2	TRBD2	TRBJ2-7	CASSPGLAGGERFVEQYF	TGTGCCAGCAGCCCGGGACTAGCGGGAGGGGAAAGGTTTGTGGAGCAGTACTTC
NA	TRBV2	TRBD2	TRBJ2-3	CASSEVKTSGASTDTQYF	TGTGCCAGCAGTGAAGTGAAGACTAGCGGGGCTAGCACAGATACGCAGTATTTT
NA	TRBV29-1	NA	TRBJ2-3	CSVAKGDTQYF	TGCAGCGTAGCGAAGGGAGATACGCAGTATTTT
many	TRBV28	TRBD2	TRBJ2-7	CASAPRLANWEQYF	TGTGCCAGCGCTCCCAGACTAGCTAACTGGGAGCAGTACTTC
NA	TRBV28	TRBD1	TRBJ2-7	CASSLPRRRTGGGHEQYF	TGTGCCAGCAGTTTACCAAGAAGAAGGACAGGGGGAGGCCACGAGCAGTACTTC
once	TRBV28	NA	TRBJ1-4	CASIPGGTNEKLFF	TGTGCCAGCATTCCCGGTGGGACTAATGAAAAACTGTTTTTT
NA	TRBV5-1	TRBD2	TRBJ2-1	CASSPRGLAGFSYNEQFF	TGCGCCAGCAGCCCAAGGGGTCTAGCGGGTTTCTCCTACAATGAGCAGTTCTTC
few	TRBV11-2	NA	TRBJ2-1	CASSLAGPYNEQFF	TGTGCCAGCAGCTTAGCGGGACCCTACAATGAGCAGTTCTTC
NA	TRBV4-1	TRBD1	TRBJ2-1	CASSHRGGRVGTGSYNEQFF	TGCGCCAGCAGCCACCGAGGAGGACGCGTAGGGACAGGGTCCTACAATGAGCAGTTCTTC
NA	TRBV7-9	NA	TRBJ1-1	CASSPTVGGLNTEAFF	TGTGCCAGCAGTCCCACTGTGGGGGGTCTGAACACTGAAGCTTTCTTT